The entry below gives a single T cell receptor (beta chain) sequence along with its context. Some clones are missing from TCRdb's copy, which holds only in-frame ones; the method was immunoSEQ multiplex PCR. The sample has roughly 44,000 clones, roughly three quarters seen once. This entry belongs to a study of radiotherapy plus CTLA-4 blockade in lung cancer. CDR1 is SGHNT and CDR2 is YYREEE in the germline V gene (reference sequence). The CDR3 totals 15 residues. The V end was cut by 4 bases, the J end by 8 bases, with 21 bases between. The sequence came from a human donor with non-small cell lung cancer who had stable disease on radiotherapy plus ipilimumab. This rearrangement joins TRBV5-4 to TRBJ1-2; no reliable D call. The source material was peripheral blood, sampled from a patient treated with radiotherapy plus ipilimumab. The CDR3 region is CASSNIQSGEGGYTF. The CDR3 nucleotides read TGTGCCAGCAGCAACATACAGAGTGGGGAAGGGGGCTACACCTTC.